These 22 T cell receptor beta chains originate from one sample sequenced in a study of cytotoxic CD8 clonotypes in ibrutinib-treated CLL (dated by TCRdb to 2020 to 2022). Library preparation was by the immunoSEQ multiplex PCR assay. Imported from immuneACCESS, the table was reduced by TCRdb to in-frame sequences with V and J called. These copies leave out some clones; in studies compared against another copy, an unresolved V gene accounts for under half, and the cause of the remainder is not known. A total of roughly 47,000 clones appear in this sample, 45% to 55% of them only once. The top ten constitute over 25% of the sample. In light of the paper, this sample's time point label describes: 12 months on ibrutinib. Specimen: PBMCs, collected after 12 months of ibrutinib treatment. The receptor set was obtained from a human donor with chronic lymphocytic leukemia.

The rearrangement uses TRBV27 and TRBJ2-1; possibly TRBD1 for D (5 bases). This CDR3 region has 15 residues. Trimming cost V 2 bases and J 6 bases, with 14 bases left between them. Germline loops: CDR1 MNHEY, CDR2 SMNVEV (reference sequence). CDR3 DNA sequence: TGTGCCAGCAGTTTAACCAGGGTATTCGGCAATGAGCAGTTCTTC. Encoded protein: CASSLTRVFGNEQFF.

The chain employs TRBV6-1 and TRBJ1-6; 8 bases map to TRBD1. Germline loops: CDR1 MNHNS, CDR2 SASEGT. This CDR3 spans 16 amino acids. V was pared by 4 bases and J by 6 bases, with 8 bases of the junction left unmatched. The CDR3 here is CASSGLQGASNSPLHF. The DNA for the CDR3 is TGTGCCAGCAGTGGGCTCCAGGGGGCTTCTAATTCACCCCTCCACTTT.

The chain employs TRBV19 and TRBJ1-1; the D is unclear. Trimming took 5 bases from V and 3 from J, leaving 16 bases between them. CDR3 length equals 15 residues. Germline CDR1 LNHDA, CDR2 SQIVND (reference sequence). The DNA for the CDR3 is TGTGCCAGTAGTTCAAGGCCCATTCAGGACACTGAAGCTTTCTTT. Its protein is CASSSRPIQDTEAFF. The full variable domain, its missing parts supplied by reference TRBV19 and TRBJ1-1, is DGGITQSPKYLFRKEGQNVTLSCEQNLNHDAMYWYRQDPGQGLRLIYYSQIVNDFQKGDIAEGYSVSREKKESFPLTVTSAQKNPTAFYLCASSSRPIQDTEAFFGQGTRLTVV.

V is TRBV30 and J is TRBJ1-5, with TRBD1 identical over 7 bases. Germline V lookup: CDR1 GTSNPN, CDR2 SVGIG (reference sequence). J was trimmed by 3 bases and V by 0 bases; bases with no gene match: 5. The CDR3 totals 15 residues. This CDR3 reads CAWSVLGTVNQPQHF. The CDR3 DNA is TGTGCCTGGAGTGTCCTAGGGACAGTCAATCAGCCCCAGCATTTT.

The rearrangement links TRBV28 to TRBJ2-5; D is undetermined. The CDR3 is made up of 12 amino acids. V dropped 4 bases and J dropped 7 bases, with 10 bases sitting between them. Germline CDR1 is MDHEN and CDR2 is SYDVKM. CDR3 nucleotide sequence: TGTGCCAGCAGTTCCTCGTCATGGACCCAGTACTTC. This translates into CASSSSSWTQYF.

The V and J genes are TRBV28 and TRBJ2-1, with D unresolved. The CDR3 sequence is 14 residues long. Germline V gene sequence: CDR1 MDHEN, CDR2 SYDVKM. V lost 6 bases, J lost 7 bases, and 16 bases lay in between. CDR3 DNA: TGTGCCAGCAGCCCCCATTTGACTCAAAATGAGCAGTTCTTC. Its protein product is CASSPHLTQNEQFF.

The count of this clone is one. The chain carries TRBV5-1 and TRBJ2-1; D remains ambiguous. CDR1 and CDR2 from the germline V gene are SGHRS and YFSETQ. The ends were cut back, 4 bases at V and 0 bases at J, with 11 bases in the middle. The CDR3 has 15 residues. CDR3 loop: CASSTDTRSYNEQFF. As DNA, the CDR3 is TGCGCCAGCAGCACGGATACTCGCTCCTACAATGAGCAGTTCTTC.

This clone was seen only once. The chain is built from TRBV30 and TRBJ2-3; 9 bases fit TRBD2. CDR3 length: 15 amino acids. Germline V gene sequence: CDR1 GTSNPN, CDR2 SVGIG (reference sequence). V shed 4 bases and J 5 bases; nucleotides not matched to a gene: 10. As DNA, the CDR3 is TGTGCCTGGACCGGGACTAGCTTTTTAGGAGATACGCAGTATTTT. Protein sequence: CAWTGTSFLGDTQYF.

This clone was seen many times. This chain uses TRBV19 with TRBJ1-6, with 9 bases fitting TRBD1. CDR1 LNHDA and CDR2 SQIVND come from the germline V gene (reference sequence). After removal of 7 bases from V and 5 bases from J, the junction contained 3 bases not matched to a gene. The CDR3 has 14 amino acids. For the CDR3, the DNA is TGTGCCAGTATGGACAGGGGAGATAATTCACCCCTCCACTTT. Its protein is CASMDRGDNSPLHF.

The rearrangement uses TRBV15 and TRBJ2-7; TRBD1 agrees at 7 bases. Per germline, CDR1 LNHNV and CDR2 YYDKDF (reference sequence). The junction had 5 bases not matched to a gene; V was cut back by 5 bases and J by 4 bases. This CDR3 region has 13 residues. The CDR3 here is CATSVGTAYEQYF. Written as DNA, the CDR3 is TGTGCCACCAGCGTCGGGACAGCGTACGAGCAGTACTTC.

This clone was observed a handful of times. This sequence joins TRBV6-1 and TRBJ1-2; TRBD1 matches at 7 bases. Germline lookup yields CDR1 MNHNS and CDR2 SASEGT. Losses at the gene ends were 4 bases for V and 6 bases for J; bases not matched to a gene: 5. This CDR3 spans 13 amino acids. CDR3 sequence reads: CASSAQGGDGYTF. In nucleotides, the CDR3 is TGTGCCAGCAGTGCCCAGGGGGGTGATGGCTACACCTTC.

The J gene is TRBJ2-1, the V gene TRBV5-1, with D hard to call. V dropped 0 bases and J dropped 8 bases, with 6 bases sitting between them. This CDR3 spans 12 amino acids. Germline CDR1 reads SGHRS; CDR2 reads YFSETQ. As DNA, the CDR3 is TGCGCCAGCAGCTTGGTGTTGGATGAGCAGTTCTTC. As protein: CASSLVLDEQFF.

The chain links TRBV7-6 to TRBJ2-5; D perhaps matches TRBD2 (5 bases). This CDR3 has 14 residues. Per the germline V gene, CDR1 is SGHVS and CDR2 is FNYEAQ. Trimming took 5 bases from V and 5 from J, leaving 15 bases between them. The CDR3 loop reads CASSPNGIGETQYF. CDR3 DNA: TGTGCCAGCAGCCCCAACGGGATAGGGGAGACCCAGTACTTC.

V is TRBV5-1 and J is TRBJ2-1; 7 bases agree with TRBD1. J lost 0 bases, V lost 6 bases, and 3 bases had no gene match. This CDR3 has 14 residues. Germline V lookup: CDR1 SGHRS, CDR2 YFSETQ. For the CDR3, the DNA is TGCGCCAGCACGGGACAGAGCTCCTACAATGAGCAGTTCTTC. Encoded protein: CASTGQSSYNEQFF.

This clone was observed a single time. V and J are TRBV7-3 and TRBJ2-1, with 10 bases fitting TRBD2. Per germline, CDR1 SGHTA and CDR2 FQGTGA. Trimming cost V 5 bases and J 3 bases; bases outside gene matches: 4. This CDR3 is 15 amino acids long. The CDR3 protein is CASSRGTSDYNEQFF. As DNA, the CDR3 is TGTGCCAGCAGCCGAGGGACTAGCGACTACAATGAGCAGTTCTTC.

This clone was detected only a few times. DNA for the CDR3: TGTGCCAGCACCGACGACAGGCCGAACACTGAAGCTTTCTTT. As protein: CASTDDRPNTEAFF. The chain recombines TRBV7-9 with TRBJ1-1; D is perhaps TRBD1 (6 bases). The CDR3 is made up of 14 amino acids. Germline values: CDR1 SEHNR, CDR2 FQNEAQ (reference sequence). V lost 7 bases to trimming and J lost 1 base, with 13 bases between them. Looking up the rest from reference TRBV7-9 and TRBJ1-1 gives the full variable domain: DTGVSQNPRHKITKRGQNVTFRCDPISEHNRLYWYRQTLGQGPEFLTYFQNEAQLEKSRLLSDRFSAERPKGSFSTLEIQRTEQGDSAMYLCASTDDRPNTEAFFGQGTRLTVV.

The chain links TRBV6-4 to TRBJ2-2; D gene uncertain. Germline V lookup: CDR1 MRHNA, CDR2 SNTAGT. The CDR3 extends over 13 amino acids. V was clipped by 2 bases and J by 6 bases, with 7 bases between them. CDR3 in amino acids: CASSDGESGELFF. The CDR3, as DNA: TGTGCCAGCAGTGACGGCGAATCCGGGGAGCTGTTTTTT.

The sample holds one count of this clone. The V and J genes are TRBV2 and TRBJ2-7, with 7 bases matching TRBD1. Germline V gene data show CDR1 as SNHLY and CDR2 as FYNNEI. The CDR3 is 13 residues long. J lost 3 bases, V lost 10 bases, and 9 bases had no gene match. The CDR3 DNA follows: TGTGCCACCTCGACAGGGTTTTTCTACGAGCAGTACTTC. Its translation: CATSTGFFYEQYF.

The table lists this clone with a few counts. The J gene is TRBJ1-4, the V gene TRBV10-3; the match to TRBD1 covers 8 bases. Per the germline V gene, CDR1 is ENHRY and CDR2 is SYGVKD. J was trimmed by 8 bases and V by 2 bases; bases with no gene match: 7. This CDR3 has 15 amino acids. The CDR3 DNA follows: TGTGCCATCAGTGAGGACAGGGGAGAGGGCGAAAAACTGTTTTTT. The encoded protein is CAISEDRGEGEKLFF.

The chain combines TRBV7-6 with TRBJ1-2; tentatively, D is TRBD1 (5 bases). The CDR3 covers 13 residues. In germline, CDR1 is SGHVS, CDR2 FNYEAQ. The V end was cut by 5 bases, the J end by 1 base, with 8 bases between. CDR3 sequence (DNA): TGTGCCAGCAGCCAAGACAGTAACTATGGCTACACCTTC. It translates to CASSQDSNYGYTF.

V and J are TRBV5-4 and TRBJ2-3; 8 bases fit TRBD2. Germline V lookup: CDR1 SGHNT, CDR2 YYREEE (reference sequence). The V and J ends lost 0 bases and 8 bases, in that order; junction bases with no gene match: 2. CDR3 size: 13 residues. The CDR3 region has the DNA TGTGCCAGCAGCTTGGTTACTAGCGGTACGCAGTATTTT. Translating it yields CASSLVTSGTQYF. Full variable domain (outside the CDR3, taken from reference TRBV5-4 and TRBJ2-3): ETGVTQSPTHLIKTRGQQVTLRCSSQSGHNTVSWYQQALGQGPQFIFQYYREEENGRGNFPPRFSGLQFPNYSSELNVNALELDDSALYLCASSLVTSGTQYFGPGTRLTVL.

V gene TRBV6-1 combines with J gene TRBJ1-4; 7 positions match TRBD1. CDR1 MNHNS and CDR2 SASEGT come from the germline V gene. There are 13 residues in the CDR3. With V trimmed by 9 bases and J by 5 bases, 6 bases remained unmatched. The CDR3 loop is CASRDSLNEKLFF. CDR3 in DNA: TGTGCCAGTAGGGACAGTTTGAATGAAAAACTGTTTTTT.